This entry describes one TCR beta chain. The CDR3 covers 13 residues. Germline trimming cut 6 bases from V and 7 bases from J; bases unmatched to any gene: 8. Germline V gene data show CDR1 as ENHRY and CDR2 as SYGVKD. Clones were sequenced by immunoSEQ multiplex PCR, and TCRdb holds only the in-frame ones, with some missing. Found here are roughly 93,000 clones, about 89% of them singletons; the top ten hold roughly 8.7%. The sample comes from a study of blood T cell repertoires in COVID-19. The chain uses TRBV10-3 and TRBJ1-2, with 7 bases lining up with TRBD1. The sequencing input was peripheral blood. This sequence was found in a man between 45 and 60 years old with acute or convalescent COVID-19. The CDR3 reads CAISPGGGGGYTF. CDR3 in DNA: TGTGCCATCAGCCCAGGAGGGGGCGGTGGCTACACCTTC.